This TCR beta chain stems from a study of CD8+CD57+ T cells in acquired aplastic anemia listed by TCRdb under 2018. Background for the entire study: Extracted DNA from sorted CD4+ and CD8+ cells averaged about 3 ug, ranging from roughly 0.17 to 30 ug. A CD8+CD57+ expansion meant a frequency higher than the mean frequency seen in healthy subjects.

Via the germline V gene, CDR1 is WSHSY and CDR2 SAAADI. The V end gives up 11 bases and the J end 4 bases, leaving 13 bases in the junction not matched to a gene. The CDR3 starts with the cysteine, ends with the phenylalanine, and has 14 residues. Here the CDR3 DNA is all that survives: 42 bases in frame from base 1. Flow cytometry had shown CD8+CD57+ cell expansion in the patients selected for sequencing. All patients had severe acquired aplastic anemia diagnosed by International Study of Aplastic Anemia and Agranulocytosis and Camitta criteria. At the time blood was sampled, none of the patients had received any therapy. TCR repertoires of sorted CD4+ and CD8+ blood T cells from severe aplastic anemia patients and healthy subjects were deep-sequenced in the study. In the USA, patient enrollment took place under clinicaltrials.gov protocols 00001620, 01623167, 00001397, 00071045, 00081523 and 00961064. Ficoll-Paque density gradient centrifugation was used to isolate peripheral blood mononuclear cells. Before DNA was extracted, CD4+ and CD8+ T cells were sorted using either FACS or magnetic beads.

For this clonotype: Its specific antigen is unknown. No base quality values were provided; no much bigger clone lies one nucleotide off.

Genomic DNA served as template for TCR beta VDJ combination and CDR3 sequence profiling. TCR repertoire sequencing was run on an Illumina HiSeq 2000. In the authors' own workflow: TRBV/TRBJ rearrangement plots, CDR3 size and DJ length profiles, and Simpson's diversity index were used to evaluate the repertoires. Whichever DNA sequence was most abundant in the deep sequencing data was defined as the immunodominant clone. CDR3 amino acid sequences were checked for sharing across subjects and were also compared against the VDJdb database and published repertoires. TCRdb reworked the public reads: Q25 trimming with fastp, MiXCR clone assembly, productive beta chains retained. Rows with one shared CDR3 protein collapse into an entry with the most common genes and DNA. The V and J calls, along with clone size, are taken from TCRdb and not from the paper's own processing. The sample data list about 220,000 distinct CDR3 sequences, and more than 45% of these were observed just once. The biggest ten clones account for 7.8% of the sample.

What the work shows at the level of the full study, not this receptor alone: Roughly 30 CD8+ CDR3 sequences were found to be shared between patients and controls, but these sequences appeared to be highly expressed in patients and within the immunodominant clones of the patients. Between patients and healthy controls, no significant difference in CD8+ Simpson's diversity was found (P=0.060).

This receptor was taken from a human donor with aplastic anemia. The chain couples TRBV10-2 to TRBJ1-1; TRBD1 lines up with 7 middle nucleotides. Sequencing was carried out using sorted CD4+, CD8+, or CD8+CD57+ T cells (not recorded which) from PBMCs. CDR3 sequence: CALQGGAGATEAFF. The nucleotide sequence is TGCGCCCTCCAAGGGGGCGCCGGGGCCACTGAAGCTTTCTTT.